The T cell receptor (beta chain) under discussion was sequenced for a study of T cell responses to AZD1222 COVID-19 vaccine. Turning to the study itself: Second doses that came at about 4 or about 12 weeks were put together.

Data came from immunoSEQ multiplex PCR; TCRdb stores just in-frame clones and leaves some out. The sample holds 99,000 or so clones, roughly 80% seen once. Study-wide findings and caveats: It was only after the peak T cell response that any repertoires were sampled. Donors were mostly white British, more females; clonal diversity possibly underestimated. Spike-specific TCR repertoires showed rising breadth and depth after two AZD1222 doses.

As to this clone: Its antigen remains unknown.

The input for sequencing was peripheral blood, taken on day 0 of AZD1222 vaccination. This TCR came from an adult in good health.

CDR3 bases: TGCGCCAGCAGCTCCGACAGGGGGTGGACCGGGGAGCTGTTTTTT. Its protein product is CASSSDRGWTGELFF. The V call is TRBV5-1, the J call TRBJ2-2, with TRBD1 matching 9 bases. The CDR3 has 15 amino acids. With 3 bases clipped from V and 5 bases from J, the junction kept 5 bases outside the gene matches. Germline V CDR1 and CDR2: SGHRS, YFSETQ.